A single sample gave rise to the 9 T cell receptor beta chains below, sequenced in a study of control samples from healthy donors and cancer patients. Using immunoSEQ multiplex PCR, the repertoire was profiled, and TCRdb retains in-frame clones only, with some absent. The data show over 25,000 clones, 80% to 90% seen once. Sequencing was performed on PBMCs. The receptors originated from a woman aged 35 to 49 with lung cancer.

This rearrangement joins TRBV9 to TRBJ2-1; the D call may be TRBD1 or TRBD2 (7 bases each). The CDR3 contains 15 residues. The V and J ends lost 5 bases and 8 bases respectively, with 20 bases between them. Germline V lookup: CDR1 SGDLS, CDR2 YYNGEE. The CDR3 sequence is CASSPRGGSRHEQFF. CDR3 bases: TGTGCCAGCAGTCCCAGGGGGGGTTCGAGACATGAGCAGTTCTTC.

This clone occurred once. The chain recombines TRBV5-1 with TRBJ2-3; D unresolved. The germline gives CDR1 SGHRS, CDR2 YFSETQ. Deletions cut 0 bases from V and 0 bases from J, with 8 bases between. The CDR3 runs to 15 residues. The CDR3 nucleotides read TGCGCCAGCAGCTTGGACGGAGCTAGCACAGATACGCAGTATTTT. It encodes CASSLDGASTDTQYF.

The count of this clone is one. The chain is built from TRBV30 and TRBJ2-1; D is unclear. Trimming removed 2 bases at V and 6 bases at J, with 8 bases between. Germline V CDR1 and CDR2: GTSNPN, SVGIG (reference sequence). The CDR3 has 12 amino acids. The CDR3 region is CAWSPGPNEQFF. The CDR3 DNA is TGTGCCTGGAGTCCCGGTCCCAATGAGCAGTTCTTC. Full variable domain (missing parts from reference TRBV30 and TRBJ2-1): SQTIHQWPATLVQPVGSPLSLECTVEGTSNPNLYWYRQAAGRGLQLLFYSVGIGQISSEVPQNLSASRPQDRQFILSSKKLLLSDSGFYLCAWSPGPNEQFFGPGTRLTVL.

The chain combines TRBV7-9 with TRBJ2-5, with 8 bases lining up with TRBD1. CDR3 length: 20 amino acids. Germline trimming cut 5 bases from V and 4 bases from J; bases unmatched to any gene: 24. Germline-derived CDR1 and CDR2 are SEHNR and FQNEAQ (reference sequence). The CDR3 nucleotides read TGTGCCAGCAGCAGAAGAGGGAAAAAGAACCCGGACAGGGTCGGAGAGACCCAGTACTTC. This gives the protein CASSRRGKKNPDRVGETQYF.

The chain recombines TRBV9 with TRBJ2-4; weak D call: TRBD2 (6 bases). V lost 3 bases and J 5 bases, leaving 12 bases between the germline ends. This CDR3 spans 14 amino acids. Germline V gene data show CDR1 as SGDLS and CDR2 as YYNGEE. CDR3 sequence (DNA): TGTGCCAGCAGCGCCCGACTAGGCGAAAACATTCAGTACTTC. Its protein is CASSARLGENIQYF.

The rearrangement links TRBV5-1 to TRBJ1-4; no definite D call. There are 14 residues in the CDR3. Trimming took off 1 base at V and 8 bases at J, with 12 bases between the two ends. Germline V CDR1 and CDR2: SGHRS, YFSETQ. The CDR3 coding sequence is TGCGCCAGCAGCTTGAGATATTCTCGGGAAAAACTGTTTTTT. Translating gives CASSLRYSREKLFF.

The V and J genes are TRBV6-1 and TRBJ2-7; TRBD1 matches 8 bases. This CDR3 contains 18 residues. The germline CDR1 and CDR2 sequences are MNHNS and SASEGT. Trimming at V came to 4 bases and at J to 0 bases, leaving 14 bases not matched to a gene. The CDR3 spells CASSGGIRQGYGSYEQYF. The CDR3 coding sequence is TGTGCCAGCAGTGGTGGAATAAGACAGGGGTATGGCTCCTACGAGCAGTACTTC.

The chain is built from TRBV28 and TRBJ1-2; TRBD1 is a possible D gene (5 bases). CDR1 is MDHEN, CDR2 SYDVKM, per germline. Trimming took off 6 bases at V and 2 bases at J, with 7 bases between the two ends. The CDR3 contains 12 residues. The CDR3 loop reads CASREGNYGYTF. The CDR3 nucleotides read TGTGCCAGCAGAGAGGGGAACTATGGCTACACCTTC.

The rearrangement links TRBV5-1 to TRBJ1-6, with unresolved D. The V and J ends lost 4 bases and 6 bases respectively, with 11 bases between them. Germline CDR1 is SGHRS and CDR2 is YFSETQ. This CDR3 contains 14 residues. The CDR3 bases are TGCGCCAGCAGCCCATCAAACTCTAATTCACCCCTCCACTTT. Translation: CASSPSNSNSPLHF.